These 25 T cell receptor beta chains were all obtained from the same sample, sequenced in a study of T cells expressing NK-cell markers. TCRdb re-called the 5' RACE reads, yielding one record per CDR3 amino acid sequence without DNA. The sample has a few hundred thousand distinct CDR3 sequences. The sequencing input was blood T cells: a sorted CD56 or NKG2C T cell subset, CD4+ or CD8+ T cells, or bulk PBMC T cells (not recorded which). Receptors were obtained from a man aged 18-75 years in good health.

The rearrangement links TRBV5-4 to TRBJ2-2; TCRdb's D gene call, TRBD2, goes unchecked for lack of DNA. This CDR3 has 15 amino acids. Germline loops: CDR1 SGHNT, CDR2 YYREEE (reference sequence). CDR3 amino acids: CASSFGGGPSGELFF.

This chain's CDR3 is CASSPQRQGSGRNTEAFF. The V gene is TRBV9, the J gene TRBJ1-1; TCRdb selects TRBD1, and the lack of DNA leaves this call unchecked. The CDR3 loop spans 18 amino acids. Germline lookup yields CDR1 SGDLS and CDR2 YYNGEE.

The genes are TRBV28 and TRBJ2-5; TCRdb designates TRBD1, a call that cannot be tested without DNA. The CDR3 runs 13 residues. The germline V gene has CDR1 MDHEN and CDR2 SYDVKM. CDR3 loop: CASSGQGAKTQYF.

The chain recombines TRBV27 with TRBJ2-7; TCRdb reports TRBD1, a call that lacks DNA to check it against. Germline CDR1 MNHEY, CDR2 SMNVEV (reference sequence). The CDR3 is 14 amino acids. CDR3 sequence reads: CASGRDSVSYEQYF.

The chain uses TRBV6-5 and TRBJ2-6; with no DNA, the TCRdb D assignment of TRBD2 cannot be verified. The V gene's germline CDR1 is MNHEY and CDR2 SVGAGI. This CDR3 is 18 amino acids long. The CDR3 region is CASSYPPGQGSGANVLTF.

The chain joins TRBV15 to TRBJ2-7; TCRdb proposes TRBD1, but this gene call is untestable without DNA. The CDR3 extends over 15 amino acids. CDR1 LNHNV and CDR2 YYDKDF come from the germline V gene (reference sequence). CDR3 protein: CATSRPDRGFNEQYF. Together with reference TRBV15 and TRBJ2-7, the CDR3 gives the full variable domain: DAMVIQNPRYQVTQFGKPVTLSCSQTLNHNVMYWYQQKSSQAPKLLFHYYDKDFNNEADTPDNFQSRRPNTSFCFLDIRSPGLGDTAMYLCATSRPDRGFNEQYFGPGTRLTVT.

The rearrangement links TRBV20-1 to TRBJ2-1; TCRdb selects TRBD2, and the lack of DNA leaves this call unchecked. The CDR3 length is 14 residues. The germline CDR1 and CDR2 sequences are DFQATT and SNEGSKA (reference sequence). CDR3 region: CSAASGGPYNEQFF.

The chain employs TRBV12-3 or TRBV12-4 and TRBJ2-5; with no DNA, the TCRdb D assignment of TRBD1 cannot be verified. The length of the CDR3 is 15 residues. CDR3 sequence: CASSSGQGAGETQYF.

J is TRBJ2-2 and V is TRBV6-1; TCRdb gives TRBD1 as the D gene, but with no DNA this cannot be confirmed. This CDR3 contains 14 residues. Germline lookup yields CDR1 MNHNS and CDR2 SASEGT. The CDR3 loop reads CASSRGPDTGELFF.

The chain recombines TRBV20-1 with TRBJ1-1. The CDR3 spans 13 residues. Looked up from germline, CDR1 is DFQATT and CDR2 is SNEGSKA (reference sequence). CDR3: CSAIRLGNTEAFF.

The CDR3 spells CASSRQSRSVQHF. The rearrangement joins TRBV3-1 to TRBJ1-5. The CDR3 loop spans 13 amino acids. Per germline, CDR1 LGHDT and CDR2 YNNKEL (reference sequence).

The chain combines TRBV6-1 with TRBJ1-2; the TCRdb call, TRBD1, lacks DNA for checking. Germline-derived CDR1 and CDR2 are MNHNS and SASEGT. The CDR3 has 11 residues. The CDR3 protein is CASRTGVGYTF.

This chain links TRBV6-1 with TRBJ2-7; TCRdb calls TRBD1, which cannot be checked without DNA. This CDR3 region has 13 residues. Germline lookup yields CDR1 MNHNS and CDR2 SASEGT. The CDR3 is CASSAGGVYEQYF.

This chain uses TRBV29-1 with TRBJ2-2; the D gene TCRdb calls, TRBD1, cannot be checked with no DNA. CDR1 is SQVTM, CDR2 ANQGSEA, per germline. This CDR3 contains 15 residues. The CDR3 sequence: CSAKEDRANTGELFF.

The chain employs TRBV11-3 and TRBJ2-2; TCRdb's D call, TRBD1, is unchecked because there is no DNA. Germline loops: CDR1 SGHNT, CDR2 YENEEA. The CDR3 consists of 15 residues. CDR3 amino acids: CASSTGTGSTGELFF.

The rearrangement uses TRBV5-6 and TRBJ2-5; lacking DNA, the TRBD1 call made by TCRdb goes unchecked. Germline assignment: CDR1 SGHDT and CDR2 YYEEEE. The CDR3 is 16 residues long. CDR3 sequence: CASSSTGQGTLETQYF. The full variable domain, rest sourced from reference TRBV5-6 and TRBJ2-5, is DAGVTQSPTHLIKTRGQQVTLRCSPKSGHDTVSWYQQALGQGPQFIFQYYEEEERQRGNFPDRFSGHQFPNYSSELNVNALLLGDSALYLCASSSTGQGTLETQYFGPGTRLLVL.

V and J are TRBV3-1 and TRBJ2-3; TCRdb's D call, TRBD2, is unchecked because there is no DNA. The CDR3 loop spans 14 amino acids. Per germline, CDR1 LGHDT and CDR2 YNNKEL (reference sequence). CDR3 in amino acids: CASSQDPASDTQYF.

The chain is built from TRBV11-2 and TRBJ2-2; absent DNA, TCRdb's TRBD1 call cannot be checked. Germline V lookup: CDR1 SGHAT, CDR2 FQNNGV. The CDR3 is 14 residues long. The CDR3 sequence is CASSRQGTTGELFF.

This chain joins TRBV5-1 and TRBJ1-1; no DNA is available, so the TRBD1 call from TCRdb remains unchecked. The CDR3 contains 15 residues. Germline-derived CDR1 and CDR2 are SGHRS and YFSETQ. CDR3 protein: CASSSSAGMNTEAFF.

The rearrangement uses TRBV15 and TRBJ2-7; the D call from TCRdb, TRBD1, cannot be confirmed without DNA. The length of the CDR3 is 15 residues. Per the germline V gene, CDR1 is LNHNV and CDR2 is YYDKDF (reference sequence). The CDR3 sequence is CATSRGLTGEGAQYF.

This rearrangement joins TRBV3-1 to TRBJ1-1; without DNA, the TCRdb call of TRBD1 cannot be checked. Germline V gene data show CDR1 as LGHDT and CDR2 as YNNKEL (reference sequence). The CDR3 has 17 amino acids. The CDR3 is CASSQATGGRRNTEAFF.

This chain's CDR3 is CASVPTGVTEAFF. This chain connects TRBV12-3 or TRBV12-4 to TRBJ1-1; TCRdb indicates TRBD1, and absent DNA this call remains unverified. The CDR3 length is 13 residues.

The chain has TRBV3-1 and TRBJ1-6; TCRdb designates TRBD1, a call that cannot be tested without DNA. CDR3 length: 15 residues. Germline values: CDR1 LGHDT, CDR2 YNNKEL (reference sequence). The CDR3 sequence is CASSQGAGPNSPLHF.

V is TRBV7-2 and J is TRBJ1-1; the D call from TCRdb, TRBD1, cannot be confirmed without DNA. Germline V gene data show CDR1 as SGHTA and CDR2 as FQGNSA. This CDR3 contains 14 residues. CDR3 in amino acids: CASRPSTGGWEAFF.

The chain combines TRBV7-9 with TRBJ1-4. The length of the CDR3 is 13 residues. Germline V gene sequence: CDR1 SEHNR, CDR2 FQNEAQ (reference sequence). The CDR3 region is CASSLVSLEKLFF. Based on the CDR3 plus reference TRBV7-9 and TRBJ1-4, the full variable domain is DTGVSQNPRHKITKRGQNVTFRCDPISEHNRLYWYRQTLGQGPEFLTYFQNEAQLEKSRLLSDRFSAERPKGSFSTLEIQRTEQGDSAMYLCASSLVSLEKLFFGSGTQLSVL.